Each of the 23 T cell receptor beta chains below was sequenced from the same sample in a study of T-cell memory formation after mild COVID-19. MiXCR, run by TCRdb on the 5' RACE reads, gives a single entry per CDR3 protein. Among about 240,000 distinct CDR3 sequences listed, 7.5% to 10% were seen once. The sample comprised PBMCs or a T cell subset sorted from them (not recorded which). The receptor source for this set is a man aged 18-30 years who had mild COVID-19 (a few samples of this study predate the infection). Cell type and time point are not known.

This clonotype was counted at least ten times. The chain has TRBV5-1 and TRBJ2-3; D is unresolved. The CDR3 has 14 residues. Germline values: CDR1 SGHRS, CDR2 YFSETQ. Trimming stripped 0 bases from V and 0 bases from J, with 5 bases between. The DNA of the CDR3 is TGCGCCAGCAGCTTGGAGGATAGCACAGATACGCAGTATTTT. This codes for CASSLEDSTDTQYF.

This chain joins TRBV12-3 or TRBV12-4 and TRBJ1-1, with D possibly TRBD1 on 6 matching bases. V was cut by 2 bases and J by 7 bases, with 17 bases left in between. This CDR3 is built from 15 residues. The CDR3 loop is CASSLPGARSDEAFF. In nucleotides, the CDR3 is TGTGCCAGCAGTTTACCGGGGGCGCGTTCGGATGAAGCTTTCTTT.

The V gene is TRBV7-9, the J gene TRBJ2-5, with 7 bases lining up with TRBD1. Germline V lookup: CDR1 SEHNR, CDR2 FQNEAQ (reference sequence). V was pared by 2 bases and J by 3 bases, with 6 bases of the junction left unmatched. This CDR3 contains 15 residues. The CDR3 reads CASSLLGTAEETQYF. Here the CDR3 DNA reads TGTGCCAGCAGCTTACTCGGGACAGCTGAAGAGACCCAGTACTTC.

The chain has TRBV7-2 and TRBJ2-5; D is ambiguous. Germline V gives CDR1 SGHTA, CDR2 FQGNSA. The V end was cut by 2 bases, the J end by 6 bases, with 19 bases between. There are 16 residues in the CDR3. The CDR3 loop is CASSLISSRARKTQYF. In DNA, the CDR3 is TGTGCCAGCAGCTTAATCTCCTCTCGGGCGAGGAAGACCCAGTACTTC. The full variable domain, with the rest looked up from reference TRBV7-2 and TRBJ2-5, is GAGVSQSPSNKVTEKGKDVELRCDPISGHTALYWYRQSLGQGLEFLIYFQGNSAPDKSGLPSDRFSAERTGGSVSTLTIQRTQQEDSAVYLCASSLISSRARKTQYFGPGTRLLVL.

This clonotype has just a few counts. This chain connects TRBV6-5 to TRBJ2-6; D remains ambiguous. The length of the CDR3 is 14 residues. The ends were cut back, 2 bases at V and 2 bases at J, with 4 bases in the middle. Per the germline V gene, CDR1 is MNHEY and CDR2 is SVGAGI. The CDR3 DNA sequence: TGTGCCAGCAGTTACGGCCCTGGGGCCAACGTCCTGACTTTC. As protein: CASSYGPGANVLTF.

The V call is TRBV6-5, the J call TRBJ2-5; weak D call: TRBD2 (5 bases). CDR1 and CDR2 (germline): MNHEY, SVGAGI. CDR3 length: 13 amino acids. The V gene lost 2 bases and the J gene lost 2 bases, with 6 bases spanning the gap. CDR3 amino acids: CASSYGEQETQYF. CDR3 DNA sequence: TGTGCCAGCAGTTACGGGGAGCAAGAGACCCAGTACTTC.

This clonotype has only one observation. The chain uses TRBV7-9 and TRBJ1-1; 11 bases are a match to TRBD1. The CDR3 is 14 residues long. In germline, CDR1 is SEHNR, CDR2 FQNEAQ (reference sequence). The ends lost 2 bases at V and 11 bases at J; junction bases unmatched: 7. The CDR3 DNA is TGTGCCAGCAGCTTACCGGGACAGGGGGGTCTGGCTTTCTTT. This translates into CASSLPGQGGLAFF.

The sample holds a few counts of this clonotype. The CDR3 DNA is TGCAGCGTTCAGAGCTCCTACAATGAGCAGTTCTTC. It yields the protein CSVQSSYNEQFF. The chain uses TRBV29-1 and TRBJ2-1; unclear D gene. The CDR3 has 12 residues. Germline loops: CDR1 SQVTM, CDR2 ANQGSEA. V was clipped by 5 bases and J by 0 bases, with 5 bases between them.

In this sample, this clonotype turned up many times. The chain couples TRBV6-5 to TRBJ2-2; D not certain. Trimming removed 4 bases from V and 7 bases from J, with 13 bases in between. There are 14 residues in the CDR3. Per the germline V gene, CDR1 is MNHEY and CDR2 is SVGAGI. This CDR3 is CASSSTWDGGELFF. Here the CDR3 DNA reads TGTGCCAGCAGTTCCACATGGGATGGCGGGGAGCTGTTTTTT.

This clonotype was counted a few times. V is TRBV7-9 and J is TRBJ2-3; tentatively, D is TRBD2 (6 bases). The CDR3 is made up of 13 amino acids. Germline lookup yields CDR1 SEHNR and CDR2 FQNEAQ (reference sequence). V was cut by 6 bases and J by 3 bases, with 10 bases left in between. The CDR3 region has the DNA TGTGCCAGCAGGCGGGACCGTACAGATACGCAGTATTTT. Protein: CASRRDRTDTQYF.

A few counts support this clonotype. The rearrangement joins TRBV9 to TRBJ2-1; D perhaps matches TRBD1 (5 bases). The V end was cut by 4 bases, the J end by 8 bases, with 22 bases between. Germline V gene lookup returns CDR1 SGDLS and CDR2 YYNGEE. The length of the CDR3 is 16 residues. DNA of the CDR3: TGTGCCAGCAGCTCCTTGGGGCTACCTGGAGTGGATGAGCAGTTCTTC. This encodes CASSSLGLPGVDEQFF. The full variable domain, with the rest looked up from reference TRBV9 and TRBJ2-1, is DSGVTQTPKHLITATGQRVTLRCSPRSGDLSVYWYQQSLDQGLQFLIQYYNGEERAKGNILERFSAQQFPDLHSELNLSSLELGDSALYFCASSSLGLPGVDEQFFGPGTRLTVL.

This clonotype was picked up a small number of times. V gene TRBV4-2 combines with J gene TRBJ2-3; D remains ambiguous. The CDR3 totals 13 residues. Per germline, CDR1 LGHNA and CDR2 YNFKEQ. V was shortened by 0 bases and J by 5 bases, with 6 bases between the two germline ends. The CDR3 is CASSQEWIDTQYF. CDR3 sequence (DNA): TGTGCCAGCAGCCAAGAGTGGATAGATACGCAGTATTTT.

The V gene is TRBV6-1, the J gene TRBJ2-7, with 9 bases aligning to TRBD1. The CDR3 spans 13 residues. With V trimmed by 7 bases and J by 2 bases, 3 bases remained unmatched. Germline lookup yields CDR1 MNHNS and CDR2 SASEGT. The CDR3 DNA reads TGTGCCAGCACCCGGGACAGGGCCTACGAGCAGTACGTC. It specifies CASTRDRAYEQYV.

This chain joins TRBV7-9 and TRBJ1-2; 9 bases are shared with TRBD1. Trimming removed 4 bases from V and 4 bases from J; junction bases left unmatched: 10. This CDR3 spans 16 amino acids. Germline V gives CDR1 SEHNR, CDR2 FQNEAQ (reference sequence). The CDR3 loop reads CASSSGGQGEFYGYTF. In nucleotides, the CDR3 is TGTGCCAGCAGCTCTGGGGGACAGGGCGAGTTCTATGGCTACACCTTC.

In this sample, this clonotype turned up many times. V usage is TRBV27 and J usage is TRBJ2-7; 7 nucleotides line up with TRBD2. Germline lookup yields CDR1 MNHEY and CDR2 SMNVEV (reference sequence). The CDR3 is 14 amino acids. Trimming removed 4 bases from V and 2 bases from J; junction bases left unmatched: 5. For the CDR3, the DNA is TGTGCCAGCAGTTCAGGGAGGGGTCCCTACGAGCAGTACTTC. Protein sequence: CASSSGRGPYEQYF.

At least ten counts were recorded for this clonotype. This chain joins TRBV11-2 and TRBJ2-7, with D unclear. The germline V gene encodes CDR1 SGHAT and CDR2 FQNNGV. The CDR3 spans 13 residues. Trimming removed 8 bases from V and 5 bases from J, with 16 bases in between. The CDR3 loop reads CASLFMIGNEQYF. CDR3 bases: TGTGCCAGCCTCTTCATGATCGGCAACGAGCAGTACTTC.

This clonotype was recorded at least ten times. The chain uses TRBV12-3 or TRBV12-4 and TRBJ2-1; weak D call: TRBD1 (6 bases). The CDR3 loop spans 14 amino acids. Trimming took off 4 bases at V and 3 bases at J, with 10 bases between the two ends. This chain's CDR3 is CASSSAGVYNEQFF. CDR3 nucleotides: TGTGCCAGCAGTTCGGCAGGGGTCTACAATGAGCAGTTCTTC.

This clonotype was observed a few times. This chain connects TRBV19 to TRBJ2-7; 8 nucleotides match TRBD1. CDR1 is LNHDA and CDR2 is SQIVND in the germline V gene (reference sequence). Germline trimming cut 4 bases from V and 3 bases from J; bases unmatched to any gene: 8. The CDR3 extends over 15 amino acids. The CDR3 coding sequence is TGTGCCAGTAGTACTCGACAGGGGAGCAACTACGAGCAGTACTTC. It translates to CASSTRQGSNYEQYF.

This rearrangement joins TRBV6-6 to TRBJ2-1, with D possibly TRBD1 on 6 matching bases. Trimming shortened V by 4 bases and J by 8 bases, and 9 bases separated the two germline ends. Germline values: CDR1 MNHNY, CDR2 SVGAGI (reference sequence). CDR3 length: 12 residues. CDR3: CASSWPGDEQFF. Written as DNA, the CDR3 is TGTGCCAGCAGTTGGCCAGGGGATGAGCAGTTCTTC.

This chain connects TRBV7-6 to TRBJ2-3; TRBD2 matches at 15 bases. Germline V gene sequence: CDR1 SGHVS, CDR2 FNYEAQ. The CDR3 length is 17 residues. Trimming removed 6 bases from V and 4 bases from J; junction bases left unmatched: 8. The DNA for the CDR3 is TGTGCCAGCAGTTTCGGGACTAGCGGGGGGAAGGCAGATACGCAGTATTTT. This sequence encodes CASSFGTSGGKADTQYF.

This clonotype was seen a handful of times. The rearrangement joins TRBV6-1 to TRBJ2-7; D possibly corresponds to TRBD1 (6 bases). There are 15 residues in the CDR3. V lost 1 base and J 3 bases, leaving 13 bases between the germline ends. Germline V gene data show CDR1 as MNHNS and CDR2 as SASEGT. In nucleotides, the CDR3 is TGTGCCAGCAGTGAAGGTCCCGGGACACTCTACGAGCAGTACTTC. It yields the protein CASSEGPGTLYEQYF.

This clonotype has a count of ten or more. J is TRBJ2-1 and V is TRBV5-1, with 8 bases aligning to TRBD1. The CDR3 runs 14 residues. The trim removed 4 bases at V and 8 bases at J, leaving 8 bases unmatched. CDR1 is SGHRS, CDR2 YFSETQ, per germline. The CDR3 loop reads CASSKRTGYDEQFF. DNA of the CDR3: TGCGCCAGCAGCAAACGGACAGGGTACGATGAGCAGTTCTTC.

This clonotype was seen a handful of times. The V and J genes are TRBV7-9 and TRBJ2-3, with D maybe TRBD1 (6 bases). The CDR3 is 16 amino acids. Trimming took off 4 bases at V and 4 bases at J, with 18 bases between the two ends. Germline loops: CDR1 SEHNR, CDR2 FQNEAQ (reference sequence). The CDR3 protein is CASSSRGRGVADTQYF. CDR3 DNA: TGTGCCAGCAGCTCAAGGGGCAGGGGAGTTGCAGATACGCAGTATTTT. The full variable domain, in which reference TRBV7-9 and TRBJ2-3 provide the parts outside the CDR3, is DTGVSQNPRHKITKRGQNVTFRCDPISEHNRLYWYRQTLGQGPEFLTYFQNEAQLEKSRLLSDRFSAERPKGSFSTLEIQRTEQGDSAMYLCASSSRGRGVADTQYFGPGTRLTVL.